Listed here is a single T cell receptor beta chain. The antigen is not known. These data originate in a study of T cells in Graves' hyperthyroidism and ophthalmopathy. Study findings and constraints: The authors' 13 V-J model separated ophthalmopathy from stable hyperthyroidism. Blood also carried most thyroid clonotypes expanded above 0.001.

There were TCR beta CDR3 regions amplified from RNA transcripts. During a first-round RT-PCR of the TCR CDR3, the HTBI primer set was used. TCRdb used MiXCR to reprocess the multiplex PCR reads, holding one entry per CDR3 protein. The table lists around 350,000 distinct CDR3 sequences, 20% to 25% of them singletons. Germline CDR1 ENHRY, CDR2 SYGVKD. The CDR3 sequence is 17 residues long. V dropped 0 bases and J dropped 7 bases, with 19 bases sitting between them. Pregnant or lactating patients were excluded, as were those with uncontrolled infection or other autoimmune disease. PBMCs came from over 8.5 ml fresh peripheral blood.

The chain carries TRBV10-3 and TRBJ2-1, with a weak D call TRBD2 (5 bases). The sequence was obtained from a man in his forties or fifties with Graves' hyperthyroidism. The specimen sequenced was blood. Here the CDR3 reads CAISESSLDVRENEQFF. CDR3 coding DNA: TGTGCCATCAGTGAGTCGTCTTTAGATGTGAGGGAGAATGAGCAGTTCTTC.